This T cell receptor (beta chain) is drawn from a study of early T cells in non-severe SARS-CoV-2 infection (dated by TCRdb to 2020 to 2022). In the study overall: Bulk RNA from unsorted whole blood was used for TCR sequencing, so alpha and beta chains could not be paired.

The paper's findings and limits, for the study overall: VDJdb matching was skewed toward anti-spike CD8 responses and likely underestimated virus-specific expansions, missing private and CD4 specificities.

Reading the germline V gene (reference sequence) gives CDR1 LGHDT and CDR2 YNNKEL. V and J are truncated by 0 bases and 6 bases respectively, leaving an intervening sequence of 19 bases. From cysteine to phenylalanine, the CDR3 is 17 amino acids long. Kept here is only the CDR3 DNA, which spans 51 bases and is read in frame from base 1. This clonotype was seen only a few times. Which antigen it targets is not known. No base-level quality is on record; no much larger clone is a single base apart. Receptor amplification or capture employed 5' RACE. Reads for this sample came from a NextSeq 500. In the TCR library protocol, unique molecular identifiers were attached to individual cDNA molecules to correct for PCR bias and sequencing error. Both TCR alpha and beta chains were sequenced, and tight co-correlation was observed between alpha and beta sequence abundances in each sample. The original pipeline was this. Decombinator V4 was used to perform V gene, J gene and CDR3 annotation of TCR sequences. Expanded TCRs were defined as changing significantly between any two time points under a Poisson model with p below 0.0001. TCR abundances were normalised to the total number of TCRs sequenced per sample and expressed as counts per million. MAIT TCRs were defined by TRAV1-2 paired with TRAJ12, TRAJ20 or TRAJ33, and iNKT TCRs by TRAV10 paired with TRAJ18. VDJdb, accessed 1 November 2021, was searched for CMV, EBV and SARS-CoV-2 annotated TCRs, excluding TCRs annotated for multiple antigens. TCRdb applied fastp at Q25 and MiXCR to the public reads, then kept only in-frame beta chains. For every CDR3 protein sequence, its rows merge into one entry that carries the most common genes and DNA. TCRdb's processing, not the study's, gives the V and J calls here. For this sample the table gives some 58,000 distinct CDR3 sequences, of which about 10% were detected only once. The ten largest clones take up 2.5% to 3.5% of the sample.

The study was a case-control design nested within a healthcare worker cohort in London, UK, with weekly nasopharyngeal swab PCR tests and blood sampling. Healthcare workers were recruited during the week of the UK lockdown, between 23 and 31 March 2020, and followed weekly for up to roughly 15 weeks. This receptor chain uses TRBV3-1 and TRBJ2-3; a confident D gene designation cannot be given. Sequencing used whole blood, obtained at baseline. This clonotype was sampled from an adult who was a healthcare worker with PCR-confirmed SARS-CoV-2 infection or an uninfected control (not recorded which). The CDR3 has the sequence CASSQDPPIRGRDTQYF. Read as DNA, the sequence is TGTGCCAGCAGCCAAGACCCCCCGATACGAGGTAGGGATACGCAGTATTTT.